The subject of this entry is one TCR beta chain. Its antigen is undetermined. The sample comes from a study of PD-1 blockade in classical Hodgkin lymphoma. Study-level results: Lower baseline TCR diversity marked trial partial responders and progressors. Nivolumab initiated under 1 year post-ASCT led to patient exclusion. It was CD4+ TCR diversity, not CD8+, that rose significantly by C4D1. Newly diagnosed patients reportedly trailed healthy donors in baseline TCR diversity.

TCRdb's table, derived via immunoSEQ multiplex PCR, lists solely in-frame clones and lacks some. Altogether just over 50,000 clones are present, around 78% being singletons, with the ten largest covering roughly 16%. Brentuximab vedotin exposure varied among the patients, all of whom had relapsed after autologous stem cell transplantation. The origin of this receptor is a human donor with classical Hodgkin lymphoma. The specimen was peripheral blood mononuclear cells (PBMCs), collected before the second cycle of nivolumab.

CDR3 amino acids: CASSERTTRNEQFF. The DNA of the CDR3 is TGTGCCAGCAGTGAAAGGACTACCCGAAATGAGCAGTTCTTC. The chain joins TRBV6-1 to TRBJ2-1; D perhaps matches TRBD2 (6 bases). There are 14 residues in the CDR3. From germline, CDR1 is MNHNS and CDR2 SASEGT. V was clipped by 2 bases and J by 7 bases, with 12 bases between them.